This T cell receptor beta chain came from a study of blood T cell repertoires in COVID-19. Whole-study context: The study drew acute and convalescent COVID-19 samples from the United States, Italy and Spain. T cells, B-cell-depleted T cells, or PBMCs provided the cDNA or gDNA that served as material.

Original analysis: Estimation of nucleated cell counts was performed using reference gene primer amplification. Profiled with immunoSEQ multiplex PCR; TCRdb holds only in-frame clones, not every one. The V and J calls and the clone size are those of that table, but D and trimming were determined from the DNA. The table shows 130,000 or so clones, with 85% to 90% occurring only once. The CDR3 has 15 amino acids. Per germline, CDR1 MGHDK and CDR2 SYGVNS. V gave up 4 bases and J gave up 5 bases, with 17 bases separating them. The receptor was isolated from a man in his 70s with active or convalescent COVID-19. This chain uses TRBV25-1 with TRBJ2-5, with a tentative D call TRBD2 (6 bases). Sequenced input: peripheral blood. The CDR3 here is CASSAWGEVGETQYF. DNA for the CDR3: TGTGCCAGCAGTGCATGGGGGGAGGTTGGGGAGACCCAGTACTTC.